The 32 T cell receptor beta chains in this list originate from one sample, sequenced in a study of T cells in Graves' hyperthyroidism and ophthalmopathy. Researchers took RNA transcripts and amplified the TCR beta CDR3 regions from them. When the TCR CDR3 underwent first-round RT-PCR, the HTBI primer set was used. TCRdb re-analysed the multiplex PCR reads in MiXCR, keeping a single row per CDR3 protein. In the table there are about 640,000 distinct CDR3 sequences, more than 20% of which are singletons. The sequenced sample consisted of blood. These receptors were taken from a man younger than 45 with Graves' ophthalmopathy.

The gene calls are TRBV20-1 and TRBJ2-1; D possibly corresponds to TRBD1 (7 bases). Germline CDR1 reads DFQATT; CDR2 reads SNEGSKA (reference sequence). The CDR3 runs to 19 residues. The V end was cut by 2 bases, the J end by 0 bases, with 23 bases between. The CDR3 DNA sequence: TGCAGTGCTAGATCCACAGGGGTACGGGACTCCTACTCCTACAATGAGCAGTTCTTC. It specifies CSARSTGVRDSYSYNEQFF.

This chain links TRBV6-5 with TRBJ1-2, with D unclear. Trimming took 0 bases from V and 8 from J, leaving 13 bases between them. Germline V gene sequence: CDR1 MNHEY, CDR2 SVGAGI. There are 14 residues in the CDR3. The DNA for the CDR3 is TGTGCCAGCAGTTACTCACGTCTAGGAGAAGGCTACACCTTC. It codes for CASSYSRLGEGYTF.

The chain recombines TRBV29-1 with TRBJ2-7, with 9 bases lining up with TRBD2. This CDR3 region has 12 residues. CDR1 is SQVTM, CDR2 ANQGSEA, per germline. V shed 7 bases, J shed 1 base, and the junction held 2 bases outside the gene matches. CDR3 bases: TGCAGCGCCGGACTAGCGTCCTACGAGCAGTACTTC. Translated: CSAGLASYEQYF.

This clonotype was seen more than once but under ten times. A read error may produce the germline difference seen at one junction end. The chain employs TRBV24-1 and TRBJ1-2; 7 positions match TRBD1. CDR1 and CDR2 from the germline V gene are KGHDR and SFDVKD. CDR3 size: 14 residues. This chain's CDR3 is CATSDRDRQYGCTF. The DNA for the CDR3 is TGTGCCACCAGTGATCGGGACAGACAGTATGGCTGCACCTTC.

The CDR3 region is CASSYTGTSYEKLFF. The DNA for the CDR3 is TGTGCCAGCAGTTACACCGGGACATCCTATGAAAAACTGTTTTTT. This rearrangement joins TRBV6-5 to TRBJ1-4; D possibly corresponds to TRBD1 (6 bases). In germline, CDR1 is MNHEY, CDR2 SVGAGI. Trimming took off 2 bases at V and 6 bases at J, with 13 bases between the two ends. The CDR3 sequence is 15 residues long.

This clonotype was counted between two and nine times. The CDR3 spells CATSDFREQFF. The CDR3 DNA follows: TGTGCCACCAGTGATTTCCGTGAGCAGTTCTTC. The rearrangement joins TRBV24-1 to TRBJ2-1; unclear D gene. The CDR3 loop spans 11 amino acids. CDR1 and CDR2 (germline): KGHDR, SFDVKD. V lost 1 base and J 9 bases, leaving 3 bases between the germline ends.

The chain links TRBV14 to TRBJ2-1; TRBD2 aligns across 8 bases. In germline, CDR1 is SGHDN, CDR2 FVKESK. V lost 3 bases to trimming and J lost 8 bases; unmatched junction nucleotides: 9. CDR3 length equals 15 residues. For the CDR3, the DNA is TGTGCCAGCAGCCAGTGGATAGCGGGAAGGGATGAGCAGTTCTTC. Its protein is CASSQWIAGRDEQFF. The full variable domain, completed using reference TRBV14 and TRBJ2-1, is EAGVTQFPSHSVIEKGQTVTLRCDPISGHDNLYWYRRVMGKEIKFLLHFVKESKQDESGMPNNRFLAERTGGTYSTLKVQPAELEDSGVYFCASSQWIAGRDEQFFGPGTRLTVL.

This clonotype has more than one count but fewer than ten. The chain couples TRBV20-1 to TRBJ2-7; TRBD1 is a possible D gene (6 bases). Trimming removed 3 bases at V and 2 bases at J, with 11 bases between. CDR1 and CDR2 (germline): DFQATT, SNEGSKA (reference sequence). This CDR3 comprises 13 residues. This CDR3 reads CSASDRRPYEQYF. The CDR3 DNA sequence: TGCAGTGCTAGCGACAGGAGACCCTACGAGCAGTACTTC.

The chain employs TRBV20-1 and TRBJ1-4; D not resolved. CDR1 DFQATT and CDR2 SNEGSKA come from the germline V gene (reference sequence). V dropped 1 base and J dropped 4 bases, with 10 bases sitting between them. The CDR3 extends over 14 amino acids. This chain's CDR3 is CSARGGYGNEKLFF. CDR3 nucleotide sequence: TGCAGTGCTAGAGGAGGGTACGGTAATGAAAAACTGTTTTTT.

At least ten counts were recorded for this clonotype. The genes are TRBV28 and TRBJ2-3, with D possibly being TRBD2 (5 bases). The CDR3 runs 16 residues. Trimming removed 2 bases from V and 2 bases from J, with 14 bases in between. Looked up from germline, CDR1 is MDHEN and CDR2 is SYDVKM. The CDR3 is CASSLRDTRNTDTQYF. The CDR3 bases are TGTGCCAGCAGTTTACGAGACACTAGAAACACAGATACGCAGTATTTT.

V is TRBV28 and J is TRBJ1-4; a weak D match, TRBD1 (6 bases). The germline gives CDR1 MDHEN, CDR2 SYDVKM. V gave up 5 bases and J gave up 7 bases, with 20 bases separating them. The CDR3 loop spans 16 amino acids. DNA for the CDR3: TGTGCCAGCAGTGAAGAGGACAGTAAGATTCGTGAAAAACTGTTTTTT. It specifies CASSEEDSKIREKLFF.

CDR3: CSASNTDTQYF. Written as DNA, the CDR3 is TGCAGTGCCTCAAACACAGATACGCAGTATTTT. The chain has TRBV20-1 and TRBJ2-3, with unresolved D. V was shortened by 6 bases and J by 2 bases, with 6 bases between the two germline ends. The CDR3 sequence is 11 residues long. Germline V CDR1 and CDR2: DFQATT, SNEGSKA (reference sequence).

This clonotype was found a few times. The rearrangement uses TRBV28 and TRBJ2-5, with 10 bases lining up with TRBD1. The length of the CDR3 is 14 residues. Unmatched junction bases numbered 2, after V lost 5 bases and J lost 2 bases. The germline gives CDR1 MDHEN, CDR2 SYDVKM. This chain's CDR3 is CASSEDRGQETQYF. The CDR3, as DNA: TGTGCCAGCAGTGAGGACAGGGGGCAAGAGACCCAGTACTTC.

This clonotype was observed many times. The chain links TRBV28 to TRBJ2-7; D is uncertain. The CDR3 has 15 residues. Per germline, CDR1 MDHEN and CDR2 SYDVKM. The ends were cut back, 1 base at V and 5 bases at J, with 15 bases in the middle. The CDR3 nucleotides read TGTGCCAGCAGTTTATCCTTAACTATTACCCACGAGCAGTACTTC. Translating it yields CASSLSLTITHEQYF.

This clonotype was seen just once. The CDR3 bases are TGCAGTGCTAGGCAGGGCCCCTCCTACAATGAGCAGTTCTTC. Amino acids: CSARQGPSYNEQFF. The chain is built from TRBV20-1 and TRBJ2-1, with a weak D call TRBD1 (5 bases). Trimming took 3 bases from V and 0 from J, leaving 9 bases between them. The CDR3 contains 14 residues. Germline CDR1 DFQATT, CDR2 SNEGSKA (reference sequence).

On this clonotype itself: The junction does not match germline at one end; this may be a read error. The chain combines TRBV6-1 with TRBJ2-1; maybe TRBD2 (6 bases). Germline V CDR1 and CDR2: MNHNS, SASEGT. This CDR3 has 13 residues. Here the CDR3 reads CASIGRTGNEQFF. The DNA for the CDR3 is TGTGCCAGCATAGGGAGGACCGGCAATGAGCAGTTCTTT.

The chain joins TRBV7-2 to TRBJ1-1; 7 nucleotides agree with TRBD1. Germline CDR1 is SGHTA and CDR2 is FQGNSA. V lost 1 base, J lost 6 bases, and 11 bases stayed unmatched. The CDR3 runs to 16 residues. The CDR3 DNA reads TGTGCCAGCAGCTTAGAGAGGGGGCCCGTTGGGGCTGAAGCTTTCTTT. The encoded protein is CASSLERGPVGAEAFF.

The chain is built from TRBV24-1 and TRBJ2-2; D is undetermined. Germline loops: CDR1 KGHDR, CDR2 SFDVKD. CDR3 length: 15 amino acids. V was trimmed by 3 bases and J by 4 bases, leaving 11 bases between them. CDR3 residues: CATSDPSGSTGELFF. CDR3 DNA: TGTGCCACCAGTGATCCATCAGGTTCCACCGGGGAGCTGTTTTTT.

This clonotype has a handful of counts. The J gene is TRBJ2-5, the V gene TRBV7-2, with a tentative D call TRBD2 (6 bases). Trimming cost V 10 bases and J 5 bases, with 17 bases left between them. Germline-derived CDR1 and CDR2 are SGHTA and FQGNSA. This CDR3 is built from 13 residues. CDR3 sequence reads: CATRIAAQETQYF. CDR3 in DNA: TGTGCCACCCGTATAGCGGCCCAGGAGACCCAGTACTTC.

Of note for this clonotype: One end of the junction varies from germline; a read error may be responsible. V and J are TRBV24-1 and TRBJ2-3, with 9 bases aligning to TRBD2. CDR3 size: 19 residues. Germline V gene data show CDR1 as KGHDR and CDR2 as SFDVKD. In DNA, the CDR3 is TGTGCCACCGGTGATTGGCGTTCCGGTAGCGGGAGAGGAACAGATACGCAGTATTTT. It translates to CATGDWRSGSGRGTDTQYF.

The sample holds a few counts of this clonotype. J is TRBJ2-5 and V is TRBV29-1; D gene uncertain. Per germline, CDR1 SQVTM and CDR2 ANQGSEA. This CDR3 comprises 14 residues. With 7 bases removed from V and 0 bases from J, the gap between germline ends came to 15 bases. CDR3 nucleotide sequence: TGCAGCGCCGACCTGTCATCGTACCAAGAGACCCAGTACTTC. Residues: CSADLSSYQETQYF.

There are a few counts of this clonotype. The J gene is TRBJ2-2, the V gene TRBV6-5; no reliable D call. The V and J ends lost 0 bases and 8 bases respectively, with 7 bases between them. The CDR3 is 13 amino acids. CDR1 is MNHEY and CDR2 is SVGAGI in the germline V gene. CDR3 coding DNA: TGTGCCAGCAGTTACTCTCGGGCTGGGGAGCTGTTTTTT. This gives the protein CASSYSRAGELFF.

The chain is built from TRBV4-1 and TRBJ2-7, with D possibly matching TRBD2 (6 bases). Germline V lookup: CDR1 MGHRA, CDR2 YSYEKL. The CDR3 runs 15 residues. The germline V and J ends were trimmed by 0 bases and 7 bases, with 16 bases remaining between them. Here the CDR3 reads CASSQEGGSWGEQYF. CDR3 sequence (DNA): TGCGCCAGCAGCCAAGAAGGAGGGAGTTGGGGGGAGCAGTACTTC.

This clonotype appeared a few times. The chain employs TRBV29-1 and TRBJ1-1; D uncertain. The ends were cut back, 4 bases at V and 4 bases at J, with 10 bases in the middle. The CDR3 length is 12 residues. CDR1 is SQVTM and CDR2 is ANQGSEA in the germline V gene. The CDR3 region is CSVVSQSTEAFF. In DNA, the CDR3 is TGCAGCGTTGTTTCCCAGAGCACTGAAGCTTTCTTT.

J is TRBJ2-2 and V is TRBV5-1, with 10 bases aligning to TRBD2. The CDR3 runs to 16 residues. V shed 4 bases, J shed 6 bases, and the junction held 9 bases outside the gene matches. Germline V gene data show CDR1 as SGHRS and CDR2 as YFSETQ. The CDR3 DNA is TGCGCCAGCAGCCTTAAAGCGGGAGGGGTCGCCGGGGAGCTGTTTTTT. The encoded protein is CASSLKAGGVAGELFF. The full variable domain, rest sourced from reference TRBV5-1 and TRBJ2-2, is KAGVTQTPRYLIKTRGQQVTLSCSPISGHRSVSWYQQTPGQGLQFLFEYFSETQRNKGNFPGRFSGRQFSNSRSEMNVSTLELGDSALYLCASSLKAGGVAGELFFGEGSRLTVL.

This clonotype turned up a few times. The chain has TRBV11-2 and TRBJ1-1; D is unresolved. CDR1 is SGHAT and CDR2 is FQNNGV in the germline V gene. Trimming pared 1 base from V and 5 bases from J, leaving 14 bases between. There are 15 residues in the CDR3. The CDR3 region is CASSLGGRIKTEAFF. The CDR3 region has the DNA TGTGCCAGCAGCTTAGGTGGGCGAATAAAGACTGAAGCTTTCTTT.

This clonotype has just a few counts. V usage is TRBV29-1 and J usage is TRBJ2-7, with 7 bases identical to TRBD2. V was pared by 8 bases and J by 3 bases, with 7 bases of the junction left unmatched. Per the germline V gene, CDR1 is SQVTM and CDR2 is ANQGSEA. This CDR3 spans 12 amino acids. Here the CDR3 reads CSPKREGYEQYF. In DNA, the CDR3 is TGCAGCCCAAAGCGGGAAGGCTACGAGCAGTACTTC.

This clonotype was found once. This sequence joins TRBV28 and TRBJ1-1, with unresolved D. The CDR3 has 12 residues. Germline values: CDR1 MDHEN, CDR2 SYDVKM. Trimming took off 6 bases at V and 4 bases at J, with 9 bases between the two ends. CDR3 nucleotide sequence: TGTGCCAGCAGGAGGGAGGGCACTGAAGCTTTCTTT. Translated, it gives CASRREGTEAFF.

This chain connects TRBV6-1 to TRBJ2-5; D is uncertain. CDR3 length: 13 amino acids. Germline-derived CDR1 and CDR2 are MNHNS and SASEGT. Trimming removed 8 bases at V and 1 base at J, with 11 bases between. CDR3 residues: CASHSGVQETQYF. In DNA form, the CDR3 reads TGTGCCAGCCACTCCGGCGTCCAAGAGACCCAGTACTTC.

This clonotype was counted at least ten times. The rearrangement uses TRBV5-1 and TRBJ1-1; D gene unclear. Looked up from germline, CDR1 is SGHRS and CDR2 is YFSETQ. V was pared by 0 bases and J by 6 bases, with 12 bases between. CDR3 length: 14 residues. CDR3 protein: CASSLGGSLAEAFF. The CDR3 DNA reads TGCGCCAGCAGCTTGGGAGGTTCTCTCGCTGAAGCTTTCTTT.

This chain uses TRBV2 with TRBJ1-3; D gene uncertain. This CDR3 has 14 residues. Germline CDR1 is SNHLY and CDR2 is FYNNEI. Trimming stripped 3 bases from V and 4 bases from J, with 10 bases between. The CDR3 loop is CASSEGITGNTIYF. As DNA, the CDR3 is TGTGCCAGCAGTGAGGGTATCACCGGAAACACCATATATTTT. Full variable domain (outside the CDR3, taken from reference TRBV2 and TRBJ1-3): EPEVTQTPSHQVTQMGQEVILRCVPISNHLYFYWYRQILGQKVEFLVSFYNNEISEKSEIFDDQFSVERPDGSNFTLKIRSTKLEDSAMYFCASSEGITGNTIYFGEGSWLTVV.

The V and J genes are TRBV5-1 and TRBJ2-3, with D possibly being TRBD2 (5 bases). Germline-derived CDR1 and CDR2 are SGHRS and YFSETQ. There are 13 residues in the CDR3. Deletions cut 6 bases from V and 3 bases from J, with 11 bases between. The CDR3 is CASTSGLTDTQYF. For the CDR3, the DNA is TGCGCCAGCACCTCGGGGTTAACAGATACGCAGTATTTT.